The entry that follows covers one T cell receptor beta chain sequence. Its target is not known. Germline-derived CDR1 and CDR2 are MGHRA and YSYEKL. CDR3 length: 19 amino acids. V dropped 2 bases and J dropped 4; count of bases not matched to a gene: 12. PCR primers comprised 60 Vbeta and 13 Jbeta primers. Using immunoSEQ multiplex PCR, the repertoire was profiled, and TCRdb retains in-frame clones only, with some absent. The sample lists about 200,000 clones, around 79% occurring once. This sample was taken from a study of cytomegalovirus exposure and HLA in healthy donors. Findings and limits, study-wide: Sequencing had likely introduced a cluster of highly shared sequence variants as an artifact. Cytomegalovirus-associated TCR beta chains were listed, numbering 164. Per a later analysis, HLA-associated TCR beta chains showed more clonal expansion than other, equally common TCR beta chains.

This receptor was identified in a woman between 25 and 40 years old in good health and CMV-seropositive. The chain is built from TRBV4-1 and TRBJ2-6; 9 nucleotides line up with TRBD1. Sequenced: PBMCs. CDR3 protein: CASSQFSDRGGAGANVLTF. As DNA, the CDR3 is TGCGCCAGCAGCCAATTTTCCGACAGGGGGGGTGCCGGGGCCAACGTCCTGACTTTC.